The rows below give T cell receptor beta chains drawn from one sample of a study of graft-versus-host responses after intestinal transplantation. No cognate antigen is known for these TCRs. Clones were sequenced by immunoSEQ multiplex PCR, and TCRdb holds only the in-frame ones, with some missing. Of over 65,000 clones listed, approximately 90% were seen once; the top ten hold 7.6%. The sample consisted of unstimulated CD8+ T cells sorted from spleen or lymph node cells, taken before transplant. The receptor source for this set is a human donor who was the organ donor for an intestinal transplant. The CDR3 runs from the conserved cysteine through the conserved F or W. Each record gives: J gene, D gene, V gene, clone size, CDR3 protein, CDR3 DNA. A D gene is named only where the DNA matches it firmly. Only some rows state a clone size, as once, few, many or a class for expanded clones.

>TRBJ1-3|.|TRBV6-1|.
CASSDYPYSGNTIYF
TGTGCCAGCAGTGACTACCCCTACTCTGGAAACACCATATATTTT
>TRBJ2-1|.|TRBV5-6|.
CASSFIVGYEQFF
TGTGCCAGCAGCTTTATTGTTGGGTATGAGCAGTTCTTC
>TRBJ2-7|.|TRBV19|.
CASSMGSSTFYEQYF
TGTGCCAGTAGTATGGGGTCTAGCACATTCTACGAGCAGTACTTC
>TRBJ2-5|.|TRBV7-9|.
CASRAEETQYF
TGTGCCAGCAGGGCGGAGGAGACCCAGTACTTC
>TRBJ1-1|.|TRBV5-6|.
CASIIGGAMNTEAFF
TGTGCCAGCATCATCGGCGGGGCCATGAACACTGAAGCTTTCTTT
>TRBJ1-2|.|TRBV6-1|once
CAGSELVGLNYGYTF
TGTGCCGGCAGTGAATTGGTTGGCCTAAACTATGGCTACACCTTC
>TRBJ2-5|TRBD2|TRBV6-5|.
CASSSGSETQYF
TGTGCCAGCAGTAGCGGGAGTGAGACCCAGTACTTC
>TRBJ2-7|.|TRBV27|.
CASSSLEGRGSYEQYF
TGTGCCAGCAGTTCCTTAGAGGGGAGGGGGTCTTACGAGCAGTACTTC
>TRBJ2-7|.|TRBV14|.
CASSQERGPYEQYF
TGTGCCAGCAGCCAAGAGAGGGGACCCTACGAGCAGTACTTC
>TRBJ1-1|.|TRBV29-1|few
CSVEMWGEAFF
TGCAGCGTTGAAATGTGGGGCGAAGCTTTCTTT
>TRBJ2-5|.|TRBV6-5|.
CASSYGARGTQYF
TGTGCCAGCAGTTACGGGGCCAGGGGGACCCAGTACTTC
>TRBJ2-7|.|TRBV11-1|.
CASSLGGADYEQYF
TGTGCCAGCAGCTTAGGGGGGGCCGACTACGAGCAGTACTTC
>TRBJ1-6|.|TRBV6-1|once
CASSEAGPGVSYNSPLHF
TGTGCCAGCAGTGAAGCTGGACCGGGCGTCTCCTATAATTCACCCCTCCACTTT
>TRBJ2-3|TRBD2|TRBV6-4|.
CASSEGLAGGADTQYF
TGTGCCAGCAGTGAAGGACTAGCGGGGGGAGCGGATACGCAGTATTTT
>TRBJ1-1|.|TRBV28|few
CASRGQINTEAFF
TGTGCCAGCAGAGGACAGATTAACACTGAAGCTTTCTTT
>TRBJ1-1|TRBD1|TRBV14|.
CASSPLPGQGATEAFF
TGTGCCAGCAGCCCTTTACCGGGACAGGGGGCCACTGAAGCTTTCTTT
>TRBJ2-2|.|TRBV7-8|.
CASSSYPGGSVNTGELFF
TGTGCCAGCAGCTCCTACCCCGGCGGTAGCGTGAACACCGGGGAGCTGTTTTTT
>TRBJ1-1|TRBD1|TRBV4-1|.
CASSQGQGSTEAFF
TGCGCCAGCAGCCAGGGACAGGGGAGCACTGAAGCTTTCTTT